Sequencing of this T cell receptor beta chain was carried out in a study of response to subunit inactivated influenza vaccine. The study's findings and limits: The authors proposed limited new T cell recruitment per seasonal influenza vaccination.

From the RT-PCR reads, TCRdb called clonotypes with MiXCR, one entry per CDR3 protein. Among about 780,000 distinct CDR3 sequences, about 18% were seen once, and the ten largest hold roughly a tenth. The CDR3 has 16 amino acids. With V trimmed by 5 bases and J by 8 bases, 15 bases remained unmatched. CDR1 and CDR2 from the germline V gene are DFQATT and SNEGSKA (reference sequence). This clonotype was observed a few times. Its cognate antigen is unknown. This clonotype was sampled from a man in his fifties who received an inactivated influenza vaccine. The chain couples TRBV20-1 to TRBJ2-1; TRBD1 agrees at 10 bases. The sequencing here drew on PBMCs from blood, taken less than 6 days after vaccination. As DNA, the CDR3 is TGCAGTGCTCCCCCGTTGGGGACAGGGGTAGCATATGAGCAGTTCTTC. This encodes CSAPPLGTGVAYEQFF.